The 7 T cell receptor beta chains below all came from one sample that was sequenced in a study of cytomegalovirus exposure and HLA in healthy donors. 13 Jbeta primers and 60 Vbeta primers were used for the PCR. Sequencing was performed with immunoSEQ multiplex PCR; in TCRdb, only in-frame clones are kept and a portion is missing. The sample lists some 150,000 clones, 82% occurring once. The specimen was PBMCs. The receptors here all came from a male donor in good health and CMV-seronegative.

V gene TRBV6-5 combines with J gene TRBJ2-5; 9 nucleotides match TRBD2. CDR3 size: 15 residues. Germline loops: CDR1 MNHEY, CDR2 SVGAGI. After removal of 3 bases from V and 4 bases from J, the junction contained 6 bases not matched to a gene. CDR3 region: CASSYPSGDGETQYF. CDR3 DNA: TGTGCCAGCAGTTATCCTAGCGGGGATGGAGAGACCCAGTACTTC.

Comment on this clone: The same CDR3 also results from other DNA sequences found in this sample. The genes are TRBV28 and TRBJ1-2; D gene unclear. V lost 3 bases to trimming and J lost 4 bases, with 12 bases between them. This CDR3 spans 14 amino acids. Germline values: CDR1 MDHEN, CDR2 SYDVKM. CDR3 sequence: CASSFRDRGYGYTF. The CDR3 DNA sequence: TGTGCCAGCAGTTTTCGGGATCGAGGCTATGGCTACACCTTC.

This chain uses TRBV4-1 with TRBJ2-7, with 10 nucleotides matching TRBD1. CDR3 length equals 17 residues. V lost 4 bases and J lost 2; bases outside the gene matches: 11. Germline V gene data show CDR1 as MGHRA and CDR2 as YSYEKL. The CDR3 loop reads CASSLFAPGQGTYEQYF. The CDR3 nucleotides are TGCGCCAGCAGCCTATTTGCCCCGGGACAGGGGACCTACGAGCAGTACTTC.

The chain's CDR3 is CASSQPGTVKKETQYF. CDR3 bases: TGCGCCAGCAGCCAACCTGGGACAGTTAAAAAAGAGACCCAGTACTTC. The chain joins TRBV5-1 to TRBJ2-5; 7 bases are a match to TRBD1. CDR1 is SGHRS, CDR2 YFSETQ, per germline. V lost 4 bases, J lost 3 bases, and 12 bases stayed unmatched. The CDR3 contains 16 residues.

The chain links TRBV10-3 to TRBJ2-7, with no clear D. The CDR3 loop spans 15 amino acids. Trimming stripped 0 bases from V and 5 bases from J, with 14 bases between. Germline V CDR1 and CDR2: ENHRY, SYGVKD. The CDR3 nucleotides read TGTGCCATCAGTGAGTCGGCGGATGCCCCGGACGAGCAGTACTTC. This encodes CAISESADAPDEQYF.

This clone was seen only once. The chain recombines TRBV25-1 with TRBJ2-5; 10 nucleotides align to TRBD1. Gene TRBJ2-7 matches the end of the DNA better, so the J call may be wrong. Germline V gene sequence: CDR1 MGHDK, CDR2 SYGVNS. The CDR3 totals 15 residues. CDR3 loop: CASSELPGQGNEQYF. CDR3 DNA: TGTGCCAGCAGTGAATTACCGGGACAGGGGAACGAGCAGTACTTC.

The chain employs TRBV2 and TRBJ2-2, with TRBD1 matching over 7 bases. CDR1 is SNHLY and CDR2 is FYNNEI in the germline V gene. The ends lost 5 bases at V and 5 bases at J; junction bases unmatched: 8. This CDR3 is 15 amino acids long. This CDR3 is CASSIRQGGTGELFF. The CDR3 DNA follows: TGTGCCAGCAGTATTAGACAGGGCGGGACCGGGGAGCTGTTTTTT.